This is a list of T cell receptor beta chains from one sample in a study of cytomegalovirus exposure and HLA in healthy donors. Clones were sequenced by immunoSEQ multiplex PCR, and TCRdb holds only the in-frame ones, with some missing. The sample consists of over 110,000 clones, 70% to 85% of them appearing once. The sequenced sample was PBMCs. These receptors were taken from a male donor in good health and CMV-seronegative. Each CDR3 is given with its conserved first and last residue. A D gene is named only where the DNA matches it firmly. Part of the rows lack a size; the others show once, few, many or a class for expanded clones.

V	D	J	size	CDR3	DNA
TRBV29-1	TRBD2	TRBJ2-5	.	CSVVRQILAGGPETQYF	TGCAGCGTTGTTAGACAGATCCTAGCGGGAGGCCCAGAGACCCAGTACTTC
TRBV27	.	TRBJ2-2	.	CASSLGGQYTGELFF	TGTGCCAGCAGTTTGGGGGGACAGTACACCGGGGAGCTGTTTTTT
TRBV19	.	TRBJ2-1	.	CASARQSAYDEQFF	TGTGCCAGTGCGAGACAGAGTGCCTACGATGAGCAGTTCTTC
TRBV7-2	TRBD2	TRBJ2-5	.	CASSLGGGYQETQYF	TGTGCCAGCAGCTTAGGGGGGGGGTACCAAGAGACCCAGTACTTC
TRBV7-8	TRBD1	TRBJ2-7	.	CASSLGQGVFYEQYF	TGTGCCAGCAGCCTAGGACAGGGGGTGTTCTACGAGCAGTACTTC
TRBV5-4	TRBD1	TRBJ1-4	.	CASRPTGTDNEELFF	TGTGCCAGCAGGCCTACCGGGACAGATAATGAAGAACTGTTTTTT
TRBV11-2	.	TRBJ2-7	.	CASSPTFSSYEQYF	TGTGCCAGCAGCCCGACATTTAGCTCCTACGAGCAGTACTTC
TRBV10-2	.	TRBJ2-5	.	CASRAGEETQYF	TGCGCCAGCAGGGCAGGGGAAGAGACCCAGTACTTC
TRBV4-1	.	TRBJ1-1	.	CASSQGGAWDSEAFF	TGCGCCAGCAGCCAGGGGGGGGCCTGGGACTCTGAAGCTTTCTTT
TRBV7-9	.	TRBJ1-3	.	CASSSDGNSGNTIYF	TGTGCCAGCAGCTCCGACGGGAACTCTGGAAACACCATATATTTT
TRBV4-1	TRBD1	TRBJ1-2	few	CASSLGQGAIGGYTF	TGCGCCAGCAGCCTGGGGCAGGGGGCAATCGGCGGCTACACCTTC
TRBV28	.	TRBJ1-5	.	CASSPRQGNQPQHF	TGTGCCAGCAGTCCACGACAGGGCAATCAGCCCCAGCATTTT
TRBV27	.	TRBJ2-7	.	CASSLSPPYEQYF	TGTGCCAGCAGTTTAAGCCCCCCCTACGAGCAGTACTTC
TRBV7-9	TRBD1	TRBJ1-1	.	CASSPAPRGLGEAFF	TGTGCCAGCAGCCCCGCCCCCAGGGGGCTTGGTGAAGCTTTCTTT
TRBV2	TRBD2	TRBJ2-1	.	CASSDGLAGVYEQFF	TGTGCCAGCAGCGACGGACTAGCGGGAGTTTATGAGCAGTTCTTC
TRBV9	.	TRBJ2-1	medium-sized	CASSPPTGSDEQFF	TGTGCCAGCAGCCCTCCTACGGGTTCCGATGAGCAGTTCTTC
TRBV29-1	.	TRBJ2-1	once	CSVVALANGPQFF	TGCAGCGTTGTTGCCCTAGCGAATGGTCCGCAGTTCTTC
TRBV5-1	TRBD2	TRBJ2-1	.	CASSLAGGGVDNEQFF	TGCGCCAGCAGCTTGGCCGGCGGGGGAGTGGACAATGAGCAGTTCTTC
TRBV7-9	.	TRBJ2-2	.	CASSLILGGELFF	TGTGCCAGCAGCTTAATTCTCGGCGGGGAGCTGTTTTTT
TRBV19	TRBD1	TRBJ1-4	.	CASSMGQGYEKLFF	TGTGCCAGTAGTATGGGACAGGGCTATGAAAAACTGTTTTTT
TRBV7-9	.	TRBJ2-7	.	CASTPLLRAGSYEQYF	TGTGCCAGCACTCCATTGCTTCGAGCGGGTTCCTACGAGCAGTACTTC
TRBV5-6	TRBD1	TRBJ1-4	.	CASSRDSEKLFF	TGTGCCAGCAGTCGGGACAGTGAAAAACTGTTTTTT
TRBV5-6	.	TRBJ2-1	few	CASSVGSVNEQFF	TGTGCCAGCAGCGTCGGGTCGGTCAATGAGCAGTTCTTC
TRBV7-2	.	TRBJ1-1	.	CASSLVRDQGTEAFF	TGTGCCAGCAGCTTAGTGCGTGACCAGGGCACTGAAGCTTTCTTT
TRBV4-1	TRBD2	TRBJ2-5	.	CASSQVEREGRETQYF	TGCGCCAGCAGCCAAGTAGAGCGGGAGGGCCGGGAGACCCAGTACTTC
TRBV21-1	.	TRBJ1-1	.	CASTRLGEAEAFF	TGTGCCAGCACCCGGTTAGGTGAGGCTGAAGCTTTCTTT
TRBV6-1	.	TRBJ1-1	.	CASSEGQYTEAFF	TGTGCCAGCAGTGAAGGACAGTACACTGAAGCTTTCTTT
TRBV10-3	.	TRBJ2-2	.	CAISAGAGELFF	TGTGCCATCAGTGCGGGAGCCGGGGAGCTGTTTTTT
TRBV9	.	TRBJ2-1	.	CASSVGAAEWNEQFF	TGTGCCAGCAGCGTAGGAGCGGCAGAGTGGAATGAGCAGTTCTTC
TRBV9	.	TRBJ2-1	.	CASSEGPGDNEQFF	TGTGCCAGCAGCGAGGGACCAGGGGATAATGAGCAGTTCTTC
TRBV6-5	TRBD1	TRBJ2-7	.	CASRRQGSYEQYF	TGTGCCAGCAGACGACAGGGATCCTACGAGCAGTACTTC
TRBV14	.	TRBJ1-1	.	CASSPYGREVTEAFF	TGTGCCAGCAGCCCATACGGAAGGGAGGTTACTGAAGCTTTCTTT
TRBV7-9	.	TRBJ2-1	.	CASSPADFSSYNEQFF	TGTGCCAGCAGCCCGGCGGACTTCAGCTCCTACAATGAGCAGTTCTTC
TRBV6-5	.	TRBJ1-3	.	CASSYGEGNTIYF	TGTGCCAGCAGTTACGGTGAGGGAAACACCATATATTTT
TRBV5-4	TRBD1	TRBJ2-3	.	CASSRQGVQADTQYF	TGTGCCAGCAGCCGACAGGGGGTCCAGGCAGATACGCAGTATTTT
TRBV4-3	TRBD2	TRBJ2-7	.	CASSPASGSLYEQYF	TGCGCCAGCAGCCCGGCTAGCGGGAGTCTCTACGAGCAGTACTTC
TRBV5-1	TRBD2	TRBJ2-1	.	CASSTPEGLAGVGMRDEQFF	TGCGCCAGCAGCACCCCCGAAGGACTAGCGGGAGTTGGAATGCGGGATGAGCAGTTCTTC
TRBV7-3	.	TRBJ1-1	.	CASSFEQNTEAFF	TGTGCCAGCAGCTTCGAGCAGAACACTGAAGCTTTCTTT
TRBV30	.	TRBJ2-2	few	CAWSPTPGNTGELFF	TGTGCCTGGAGCCCTACCCCAGGGAACACCGGGGAGCTGTTTTTT
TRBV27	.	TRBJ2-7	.	CASSPSAGLISYEQYF	TGTGCCAGCAGTCCAAGCGCAGGGTTAATTTCCTACGAGCAGTACTTC
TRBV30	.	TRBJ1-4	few	CAWSAAGWEEAKLFF	TGTGCCTGGAGTGCCGCCGGGTGGGAGGAGGCGAAACTGTTTTTT
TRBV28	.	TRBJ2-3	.	CASSPRDTDTQYF	TGTGCCAGCAGTCCCCGGGACACCGATACGCAGTATTTT
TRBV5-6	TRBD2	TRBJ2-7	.	CASSFRLAGKEQYF	TGTGCCAGCAGCTTCCGGCTAGCGGGAAAGGAGCAGTACTTC
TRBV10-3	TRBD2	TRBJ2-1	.	CAIWGTSGRKLAYNEQFF	TGTGCCATCTGGGGGACTAGCGGGAGAAAGTTGGCCTACAATGAGCAGTTCTTC
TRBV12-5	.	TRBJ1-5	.	CASGIHRPQAQHF	TGTGCTAGTGGTATCCACAGGCCCCAGGCCCAGCATTTT
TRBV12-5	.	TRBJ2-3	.	CASGLPRDTQYF	TGTGCTAGTGGTTTGCCTAGGGATACGCAGTATTTT
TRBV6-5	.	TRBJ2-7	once	CASSYSPSRTEQYF	TGTGCCAGCAGTTACTCCCCTAGTCGTACCGAGCAGTACTTC
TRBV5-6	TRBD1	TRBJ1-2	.	CASSLAGQGTYGYTF	TGTGCCAGCAGCTTGGCTGGACAGGGGACTTATGGCTACACCTTC
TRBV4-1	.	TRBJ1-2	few	CASSRRRDYGYTF	TGCGCCAGCAGCCGTCGGAGGGACTATGGCTACACCTTC
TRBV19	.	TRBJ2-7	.	CASSRELKYEQYF	TGTGCCAGTTCCCGGGAGCTTAAATACGAGCAGTACTTC
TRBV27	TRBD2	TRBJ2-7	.	CASSQEAGKYEQYF	TGTGCCAGCAGCCAGGAAGCGGGAAAGTACGAGCAGTACTTC
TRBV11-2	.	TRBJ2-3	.	CASSPGDTQYF	TGTGCCAGCAGTCCGGGAGATACGCAGTATTTT
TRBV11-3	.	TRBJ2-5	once	CASSLGGLGGLGQETQYF	TGTGCCAGCAGCTTAGGAGGATTGGGGGGACTGGGACAAGAGACCCAGTACTTC
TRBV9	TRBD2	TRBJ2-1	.	CASSPGTSGSTRKFF	TGTGCCAGCAGCCCAGGGACTAGCGGGAGTACTAGAAAGTTCTTC
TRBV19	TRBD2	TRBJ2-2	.	CASNPWTGGGGELFF	TGTGCCAGTAATCCTTGGACGGGGGGAGGCGGGGAGCTGTTTTTT
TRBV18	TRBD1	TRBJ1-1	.	CASSPRGQGGVTEAFF	TGTGCCAGCTCACCCAGGGGGCAAGGGGGTGTCACTGAAGCTTTCTTT
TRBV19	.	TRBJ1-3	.	CASSIGTFAGNTIYF	TGTGCCAGTAGTATTGGCACCTTCGCTGGAAACACCATATATTTT
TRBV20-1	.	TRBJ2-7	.	CSASRAYEQYF	TGCAGTGCTAGTCGAGCATACGAGCAGTACTTC